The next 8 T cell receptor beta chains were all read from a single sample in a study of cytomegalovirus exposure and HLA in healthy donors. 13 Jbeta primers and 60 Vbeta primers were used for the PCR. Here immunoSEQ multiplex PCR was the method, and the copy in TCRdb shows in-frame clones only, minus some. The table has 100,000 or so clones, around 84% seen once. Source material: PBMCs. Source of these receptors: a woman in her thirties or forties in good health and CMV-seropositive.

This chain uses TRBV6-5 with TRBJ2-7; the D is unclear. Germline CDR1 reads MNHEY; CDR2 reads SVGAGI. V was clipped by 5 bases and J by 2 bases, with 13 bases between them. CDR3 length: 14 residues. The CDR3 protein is CASSELPSPYEQYF. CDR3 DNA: TGTGCCAGCAGTGAACTCCCGAGCCCCTACGAGCAGTACTTC.

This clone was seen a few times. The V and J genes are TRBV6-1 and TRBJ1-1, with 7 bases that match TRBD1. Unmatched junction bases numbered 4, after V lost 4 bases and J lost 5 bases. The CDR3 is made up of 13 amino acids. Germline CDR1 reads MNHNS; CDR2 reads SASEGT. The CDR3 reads CASSATGVTEAFF. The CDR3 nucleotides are TGTGCCAGCAGTGCAACAGGGGTAACTGAAGCTTTCTTT.

The CDR3 sequence: CASSPKTGVNTEAFF. In DNA form, the CDR3 reads TGTGCCAGCTCACCAAAGACAGGCGTGAACACTGAAGCTTTCTTT. The J gene is TRBJ1-1, the V gene TRBV18, with D tentatively TRBD1 (6 bases). The V end was cut by 2 bases, the J end by 0 bases, with 10 bases between. Germline values: CDR1 KGHSH, CDR2 LQKENI. The CDR3 spans 15 residues.

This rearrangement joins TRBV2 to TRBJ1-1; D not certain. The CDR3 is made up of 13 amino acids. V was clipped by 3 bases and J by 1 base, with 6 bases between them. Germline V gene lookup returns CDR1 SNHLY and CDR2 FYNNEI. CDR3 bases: TGTGCCAGCAGTGAGAGGGAGAACACTGAAGCTTTCTTT. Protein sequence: CASSERENTEAFF.

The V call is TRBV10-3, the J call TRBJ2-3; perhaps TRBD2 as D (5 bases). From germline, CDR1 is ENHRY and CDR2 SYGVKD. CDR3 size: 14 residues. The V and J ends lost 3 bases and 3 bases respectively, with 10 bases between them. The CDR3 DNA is TGTGCCATCAGTGACTCTAAGCGGACAGATACGCAGTATTTT. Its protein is CAISDSKRTDTQYF.

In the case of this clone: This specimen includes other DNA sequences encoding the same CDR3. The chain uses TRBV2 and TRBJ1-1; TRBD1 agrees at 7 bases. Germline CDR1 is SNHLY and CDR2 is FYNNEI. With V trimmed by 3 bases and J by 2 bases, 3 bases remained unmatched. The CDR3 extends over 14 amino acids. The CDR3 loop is CASSDRTGNTEAFF. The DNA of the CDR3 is TGTGCCAGCAGTGATAGGACAGGAAACACTGAAGCTTTCTTT. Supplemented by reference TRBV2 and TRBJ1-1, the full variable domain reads EPEVTQTPSHQVTQMGQEVILRCVPISNHLYFYWYRQILGQKVEFLVSFYNNEISEKSEIFDDQFSVERPDGSNFTLKIRSTKLEDSAMYFCASSDRTGNTEAFFGQGTRLTVV.

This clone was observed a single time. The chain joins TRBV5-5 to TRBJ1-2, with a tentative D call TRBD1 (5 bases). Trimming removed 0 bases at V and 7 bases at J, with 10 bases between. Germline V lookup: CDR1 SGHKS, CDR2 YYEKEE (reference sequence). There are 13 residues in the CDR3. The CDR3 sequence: CASSLGYGGGYTF. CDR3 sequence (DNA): TGTGCCAGCAGCTTGGGGTACGGGGGTGGCTACACCTTC. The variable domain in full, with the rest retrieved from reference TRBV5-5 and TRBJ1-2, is DAGVTQSPTHLIKTRGQQVTLRCSPISGHKSVSWYQQVLGQGPQFIFQYYEKEERGRGNFPDRFSARQFPNYSSELNVNALLLGDSALYLCASSLGYGGGYTFGSGTRLTVV.

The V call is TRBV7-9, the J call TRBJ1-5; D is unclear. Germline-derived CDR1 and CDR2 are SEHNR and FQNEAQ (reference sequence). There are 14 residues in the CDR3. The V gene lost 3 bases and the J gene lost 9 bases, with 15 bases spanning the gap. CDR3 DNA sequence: TGTGCCAGCAGCTTCCAGGACGACGCGGGGCCCCAGCATTTT. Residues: CASSFQDDAGPQHF.